The rows below give T cell receptor beta chains drawn from one sample of a study of T cell changes during pregnancy in multiple sclerosis. TCRdb's copy holds only in-frame clones and misses some; the assay was immunoSEQ multiplex PCR. The sample holds 40,000 to 50,000 clones, approximately 95% seen once. Sequences were derived from CD4+ T cells from peripheral blood mononuclear cells, sampled in the first trimester of pregnancy. These receptors all stem from a female donor with multiple sclerosis, enrolled in a pregnancy study. The CDR3 runs from the conserved cysteine through the conserved F or W. The D gene is left open where the match is weak. Expanded clones get a size class; other rows say once, few or many, or leave the size out.

NA	NA	TRBV25-1	TRBJ1-3	TGTGCCAGCCTATCGGGAAACACCATATATTTT	CASLSGNTIYF
NA	NA	TRBV19	TRBJ2-7	TGTGCCAGTAGTATAACGGCAGGGTGGGCCTACGAGCAGTACTTC	CASSITAGWAYEQYF
NA	TRBD2	TRBV9	TRBJ2-1	TGTGCCAGCAGCGTAGGGGCGGGGGGGCCGGAAGAGCAGTTCTTC	CASSVGAGGPEEQFF
NA	NA	TRBV13	TRBJ2-3	TGTGCCAGCAGCCCATCGAGAGCGGAAAGCACAGATACGCAGTATTTT	CASSPSRAESTDTQYF
NA	NA	TRBV5-6	TRBJ1-1	TGTGCCAGCAGCCCCGGACTCTCGAGAGCTGAAGCTTTCTTT	CASSPGLSRAEAFF
NA	NA	TRBV27	TRBJ1-5	TGTGCCAGCAGTTTATCGCCCCAGGGCGGGGAGCCCCAGCATTTT	CASSLSPQGGEPQHF
NA	NA	TRBV15	TRBJ1-2	TGTGCCACCAGCAGAGATTGGAGGGTGGGGACGGGCTACACCTTC	CATSRDWRVGTGYTF
NA	NA	TRBV6-5	TRBJ1-5	TGTGCCAGCAGTTCCACCGCGGTTCGGTTCAATCAGCCCCAGCATTTT	CASSSTAVRFNQPQHF
NA	TRBD1	TRBV6-5	TRBJ2-1	TGTGCCAGCAGTTACGCGACAGGGCGTGCGCGGTTCTTC	CASSYATGRARFF
NA	TRBD2	TRBV7-9	TRBJ2-3	TGTGCCAGCAGCTACAGCGGGGGCTACACAGATACGCAGTATTTT	CASSYSGGYTDTQYF
NA	NA	TRBV6-5	TRBJ2-3	TGTGCCAGCAGTCAAGCAGACGGGAAAGATACGCAGTATTTT	CASSQADGKDTQYF
NA	NA	TRBV4-2	TRBJ2-1	TGTGCCAGCAGCCAAAGCAGGGGAGCCCGGAATGAGCAGTTCTTC	CASSQSRGARNEQFF
NA	TRBD1	TRBV7-8	TRBJ2-7	TGTGCCAGCAGCCCCCGGGTTCGGGACAGGGTACACGAGCAGTACTTC	CASSPRVRDRVHEQYF
NA	TRBD1	TRBV7-2	TRBJ2-5	TGTGCCAGCAGCCCTGACAGGGCCCCACGGGAGACCCAGTACTTC	CASSPDRAPRETQYF
NA	TRBD2	TRBV18	TRBJ2-5	TGTGCCAGCTCACCACCGGTCACTAGCGGGGAGACCCAGTACTTC	CASSPPVTSGETQYF
NA	TRBD2	TRBV6-5	TRBJ2-4	TGTGCCAGCAGACGACTAGCGGGGGACAAAAACATTCAGTACTTC	CASRRLAGDKNIQYF
NA	TRBD1	TRBV25-1	TRBJ2-7	TGTGCCAGCAGTGGTGGGACAGATTCCTACGAGCAGTACTTC	CASSGGTDSYEQYF
NA	NA	TRBV12-5	TRBJ1-1	TGTGCTAGTGGCGGTCACGGTGAAGCTTTCTTT	CASGGHGEAFF
NA	TRBD1	TRBV9	TRBJ1-5	TGTGCCAGCAGCGCCAGACAGGGGGACCAGCCCCAGCATTTT	CASSARQGDQPQHF
NA	TRBD1	TRBV6-6	TRBJ2-7	TGTGCCAGCAGTTACCTGGACAGGGGGTTTCCCTACGAGCAGTACTTC	CASSYLDRGFPYEQYF
NA	TRBD1	TRBV5-1	TRBJ2-1	TGCGCCAGCAGCTCAGACAGGGTGTCCTACAATGAGCAGTTCTTC	CASSSDRVSYNEQFF
NA	NA	TRBV18	TRBJ2-3	TGTGCCAGCTCACCAGGGGGGGCCCCAGCAGGTACGCAGTATTTT	CASSPGGAPAGTQYF
few	TRBD2	TRBV7-3	TRBJ2-3	TGTGCCAGCAGCAATGGGGTTCGGGGGGGGCGGGATACGCAGTATTTT	CASSNGVRGGRDTQYF
NA	NA	TRBV9	TRBJ2-1	TGTGCCAGCAGCGTTGCGGGGGCCGGTTTCAATGAGCAGTTCTTC	CASSVAGAGFNEQFF
NA	TRBD1	TRBV5-4	TRBJ1-2	TGTGCCAGCAACGGACAGGGGGTTGGGTATGGCTACACCTTC	CASNGQGVGYGYTF
NA	NA	TRBV6-1	TRBJ2-1	TGTGCCAGCAGTGAAAGACTAGTAGGCTACAATGAGCAGTTCTTC	CASSERLVGYNEQFF
NA	TRBD1	TRBV7-2	TRBJ1-2	TGTGCCAGCAGCTCGACAGGGGACGGGCTAGCTGGCTACACCTTC	CASSSTGDGLAGYTF
NA	TRBD1	TRBV2	TRBJ2-7	TGTGCCAGCAGTACGGGACAGGGCCCCTACGAGCAGTACTTC	CASSTGQGPYEQYF
NA	TRBD1	TRBV2	TRBJ1-5	TGTGCCAGCAGCCCCCCGGGACAGGGTATCGGTCAGCCCCAGCATTTT	CASSPPGQGIGQPQHF
NA	TRBD1	TRBV6-6	TRBJ1-5	TGTGCCAGCAGTTACTGGGACAGGGAATCTCAGCCCCAGCATTTT	CASSYWDRESQPQHF
NA	TRBD1	TRBV9	TRBJ2-2	TGTGCCAGCAGCTCAGACAGGGGGGGGAACACCGGGGAGCTGTTTTTT	CASSSDRGGNTGELFF
NA	TRBD2	TRBV11-2	TRBJ2-3	TGTGCCAGCAGCTTACTGAGACTAGCGGCCACACTTAACGCAGATACGCAGTATTTT	CASSLLRLAATLNADTQYF
NA	NA	TRBV30	TRBJ2-3	TGTGCCTGGAGTGTGGAGAGTACGACAGATACGCAGTATTTT	CAWSVESTTDTQYF
NA	TRBD1	TRBV5-4	TRBJ1-1	TGTGCCAGCAGCCGCAAGGTGGGACAGGTGAACACTGAAGCTTTCTTT	CASSRKVGQVNTEAFF
NA	TRBD1	TRBV27	TRBJ1-6	TGTGCCAGCAGTTTAATGGGGACAGGGAATTCACCCCTCCACTTT	CASSLMGTGNSPLHF
NA	NA	TRBV11-2	TRBJ2-2	TGTGCCAGCAGCTTATTCCAGGCCAACACCGGGGAGCTGTTTTTT	CASSLFQANTGELFF
NA	NA	TRBV6-5	TRBJ1-4	TGTGCCAGCAGACGAGGGACACATCTGTTTTTT	CASRRGTHLFF
NA	NA	TRBV4-1	TRBJ2-3	TGCGCCAGCAGCCAAGATGATACCCGACTTTTAGATACGCAGTATTTT	CASSQDDTRLLDTQYF
NA	NA	TRBV10-3	TRBJ1-1	TGTGCCATCAGTAAAGGAGGGGTCACTGAAGCTTTCTTT	CAISKGGVTEAFF
NA	TRBD1	TRBV7-9	TRBJ1-1	TGTGCCAGCAGCCCGGGACAGGTGAACACTGAAGCTTTCTTT	CASSPGQVNTEAFF
NA	NA	TRBV4-1	TRBJ1-3	TGCGCCAGCAGCCTCGCTACAGGGAAGACTGGAAACACCATATATTTT	CASSLATGKTGNTIYF
NA	TRBD1	TRBV10-3	TRBJ2-7	TGTGCCATCAGTGAAGGGACAGGGCCCTACGAGCAGTACTTC	CAISEGTGPYEQYF
NA	TRBD2	TRBV7-3	TRBJ2-5	TGTGCCAGCAGCCCCGGGACTATTCAAGAGACCCAGTACTTC	CASSPGTIQETQYF
NA	TRBD1	TRBV2	TRBJ2-1	TGTGCCAGTGGAGGGACAGGGGGCCTGGGTGAGCAGTTCTTC	CASGGTGGLGEQFF
NA	NA	TRBV27	TRBJ2-7	TGTGCCAGCAGTAAGATAGCAGAAACCTACGAGCAGTACTTC	CASSKIAETYEQYF
NA	TRBD1	TRBV5-1	TRBJ2-2	TGCGCCACTCCGGGACAGAAGACCGGGGAGCTGTTTTTT	CATPGQKTGELFF
NA	TRBD1	TRBV13	TRBJ1-2	TGTGCCAGCAGCTTAGGCACAGGGGTCGCAGGAGGTGGCTACACCTTC	CASSLGTGVAGGGYTF
NA	TRBD1	TRBV5-4	TRBJ1-4	TGTGCCAGCAGCCTGGGACAGGGCAATGAAAAACTGTTTTTT	CASSLGQGNEKLFF
NA	NA	TRBV4-2	TRBJ1-4	TGTGCCAGCAGCCCACAGGACGTCACAACTAATGAAAAACTGTTTTTT	CASSPQDVTTNEKLFF